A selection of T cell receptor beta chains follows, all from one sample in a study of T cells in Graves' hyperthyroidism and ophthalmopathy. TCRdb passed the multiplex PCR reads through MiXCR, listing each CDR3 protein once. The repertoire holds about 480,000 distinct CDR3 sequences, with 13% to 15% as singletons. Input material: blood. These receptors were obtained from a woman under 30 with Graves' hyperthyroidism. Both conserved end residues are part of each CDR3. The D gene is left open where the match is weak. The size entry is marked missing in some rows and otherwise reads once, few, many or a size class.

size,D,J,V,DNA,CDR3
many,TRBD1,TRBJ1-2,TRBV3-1,TGTGCCAGCAGCCAAGGGGAGGGGGCGGGCTATGGCTACACCTTC,CASSQGEGAGYGYTF
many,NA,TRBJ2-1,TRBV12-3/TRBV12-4,TGTGCCAGCACTTCCGGGGTAGGGCAGTTCTTC,CASTSGVGQFF
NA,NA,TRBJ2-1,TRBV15,TGTGCCACCAGCAGAGATCGAAGGGTAAGGTCTAACTCCTACAATGAGCAGTTCTTC,CATSRDRRVRSNSYNEQFF
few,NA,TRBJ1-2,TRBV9,TGTGCCAGCAGCGGGGGACCCCTAGCTAACTATGGCTACACCTTC,CASSGGPLANYGYTF
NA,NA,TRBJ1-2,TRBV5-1,TGCGCCAGCCACCCCCCTCTCGGGTGGTATGGCTACACCTTC,CASHPPLGWYGYTF
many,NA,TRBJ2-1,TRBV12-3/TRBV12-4,TGTGCCAGCAGTTTCCCTTCAAACAATGAGCAGTTCTTC,CASSFPSNNEQFF
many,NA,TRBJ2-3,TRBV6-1,TGTGCCAGCAGTTCTCCAGGCACAGATACGCAGTATTTT,CASSSPGTDTQYF
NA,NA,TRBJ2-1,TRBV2,TGTGCCAGCAGCGCGTGGGGGGCCTACAATGAGCAGTTCTTC,CASSAWGAYNEQFF
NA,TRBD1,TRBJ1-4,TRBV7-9,TGTGCCAGCAGCATAAACAGGGGTCCTAATGAAAAACTGTTTTTT,CASSINRGPNEKLFF
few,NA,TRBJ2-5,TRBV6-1,TGTGCCAGCAGTGAAATGGTCAGCCTCCAAGAGACCCAGTACTTC,CASSEMVSLQETQYF
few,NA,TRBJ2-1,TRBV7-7,TGTGCTAGCAGTAACCTAGAGAATGAGCAGTTCTTC,CASSNLENEQFF
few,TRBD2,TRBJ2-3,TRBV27,TGTGCCAGCAGTACCAAAATCGGACTAGCGGGATGGTCAGATACGCAGTATTTT,CASSTKIGLAGWSDTQYF
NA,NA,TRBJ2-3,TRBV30,TGTGCCTGGAGTGTACAGGCAGGGGTAGATACGCAGTATTTT,CAWSVQAGVDTQYF
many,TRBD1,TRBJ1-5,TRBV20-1,TGCAGTGCAAGGACAGGGCGGAACAATCAGCCCCAGCATTTT,CSARTGRNNQPQHF
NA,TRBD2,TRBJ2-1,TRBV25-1,TGTGCCAGCAGTTATTCCGGGGCGGGAGCCTACAATGAGCAGTTCTTC,CASSYSGAGAYNEQFF
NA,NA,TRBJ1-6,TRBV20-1,TGCAGTGCTAGTTCCGCCCCACGGTCACCCCTCCACTTT,CSASSAPRSPLHF
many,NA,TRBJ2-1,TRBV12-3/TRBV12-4,TGTGCCAGCAGTCTGGGGGACGGTGGAGGCTATGAGCAGTTCTTC,CASSLGDGGGYEQFF
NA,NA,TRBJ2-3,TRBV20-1,TGCAGTGCTGAGTGGGATGTTAGTGGGCCAGATACGCAGTATTTT,CSAEWDVSGPDTQYF
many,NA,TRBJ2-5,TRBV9,TGTGCCAGCAGCGTAGAAGGTGGGCGGTACCAAGAGACCCAGTACTTC,CASSVEGGRYQETQYF
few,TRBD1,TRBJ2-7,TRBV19,TGTGCCAGTAGTGTCCAGGGGGCCCCCTACGAGCAGTACTTC,CASSVQGAPYEQYF
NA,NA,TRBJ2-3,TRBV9,TGTGCCAGCAGCTTAGCGCTAGGGGGAGATACGCAGTATTTT,CASSLALGGDTQYF
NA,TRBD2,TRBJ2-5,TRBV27,TGTGCCAGCAAAGGACTAGCGGAGGGGACGAGAGAGACCCAGTACTTC,CASKGLAEGTRETQYF